What follows describes a single T cell receptor beta chain. The sample belongs to a study of blood T cell repertoires in COVID-19. Study-level background: Samples of COVID-19 (acute and convalescent) were obtained from the United States, Italy and Spain. From T cells, B-cell-depleted T cells, or PBMCs came the material, which was cDNA or gDNA.

In the original analysis: Estimation of nucleated cell counts relied on the amplification of reference gene primers. The table came from immunoSEQ multiplex PCR; TCRdb's copy has only in-frame clones and leaves some out. V and J calls and clone size are as listed in that table; D and trimming were resolved from the DNA. The repertoire includes 100,000 or so clones, roughly four fifths of them detected once, and roughly 10% sits in the top ten. The CDR3 is made up of 16 amino acids. Per the germline V gene, CDR1 is LNHDA and CDR2 is SQIVND (reference sequence). The germline V and J ends were trimmed by 5 bases and 0 bases, with 15 bases remaining between them.

The chain combines TRBV19 with TRBJ2-3, with D maybe TRBD2 (5 bases). The sequenced sample consisted of peripheral blood. This clonotype was sampled from a woman in her 70s with acute or convalescent COVID-19. CDR3 sequence (DNA): TGTGCCAGTAGTCGAAACCTAGCAGCCAGCACAGATACGCAGTATTTT. Its translation: CASSRNLAASTDTQYF.